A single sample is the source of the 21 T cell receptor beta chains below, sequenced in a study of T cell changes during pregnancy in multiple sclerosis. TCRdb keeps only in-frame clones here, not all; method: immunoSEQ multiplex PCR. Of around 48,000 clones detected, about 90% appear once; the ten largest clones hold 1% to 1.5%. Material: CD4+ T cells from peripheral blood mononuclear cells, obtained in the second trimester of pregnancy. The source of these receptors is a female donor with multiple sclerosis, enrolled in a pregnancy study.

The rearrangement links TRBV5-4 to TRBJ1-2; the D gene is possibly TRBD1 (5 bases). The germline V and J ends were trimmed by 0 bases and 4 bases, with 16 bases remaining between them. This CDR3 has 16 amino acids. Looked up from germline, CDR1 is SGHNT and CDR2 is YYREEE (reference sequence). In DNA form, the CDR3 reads TGTGCCAGCAGCTTGGGGCAGGGAGGTCCGGGCTATGGCTACACCTTC. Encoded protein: CASSLGQGGPGYGYTF.

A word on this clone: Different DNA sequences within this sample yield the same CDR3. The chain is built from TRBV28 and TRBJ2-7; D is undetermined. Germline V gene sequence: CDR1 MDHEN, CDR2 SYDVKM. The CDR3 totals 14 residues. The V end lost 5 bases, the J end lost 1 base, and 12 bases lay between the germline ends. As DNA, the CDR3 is TGTGCCAGCAGTCCGGTAAGCGTGTCCTACGAGCAGTACTTC. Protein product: CASSPVSVSYEQYF.

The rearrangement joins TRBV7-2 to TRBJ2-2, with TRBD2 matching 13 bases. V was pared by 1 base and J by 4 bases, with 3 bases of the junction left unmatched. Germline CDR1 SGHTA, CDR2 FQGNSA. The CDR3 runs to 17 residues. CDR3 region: CASSLGGLAGVTGELFF. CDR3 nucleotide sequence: TGTGCCAGCAGCTTAGGAGGACTAGCGGGAGTCACCGGGGAGCTGTTTTTT. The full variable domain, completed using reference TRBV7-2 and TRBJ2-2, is GAGVSQSPSNKVTEKGKDVELRCDPISGHTALYWYRQSLGQGLEFLIYFQGNSAPDKSGLPSDRFSAERTGGSVSTLTIQRTQQEDSAVYLCASSLGGLAGVTGELFFGEGSRLTVL.

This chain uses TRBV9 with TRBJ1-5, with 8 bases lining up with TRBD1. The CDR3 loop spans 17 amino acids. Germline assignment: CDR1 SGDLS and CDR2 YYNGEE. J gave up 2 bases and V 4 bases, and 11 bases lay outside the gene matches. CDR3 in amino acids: CASSSDRQGLGNQPQHF. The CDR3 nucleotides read TGTGCCAGCAGCTCCGATCGACAGGGGCTAGGCAATCAGCCCCAGCATTTT. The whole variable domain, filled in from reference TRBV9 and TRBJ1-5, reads DSGVTQTPKHLITATGQRVTLRCSPRSGDLSVYWYQQSLDQGLQFLIQYYNGEERAKGNILERFSAQQFPDLHSELNLSSLELGDSALYFCASSSDRQGLGNQPQHFGDGTRLSIL.

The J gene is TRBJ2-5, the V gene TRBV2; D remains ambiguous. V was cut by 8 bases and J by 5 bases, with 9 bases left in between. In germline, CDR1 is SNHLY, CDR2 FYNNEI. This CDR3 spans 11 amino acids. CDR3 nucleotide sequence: TGTGCCAGCCGAGGTGCGGAGACCCAGTACTTC. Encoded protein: CASRGAETQYF.

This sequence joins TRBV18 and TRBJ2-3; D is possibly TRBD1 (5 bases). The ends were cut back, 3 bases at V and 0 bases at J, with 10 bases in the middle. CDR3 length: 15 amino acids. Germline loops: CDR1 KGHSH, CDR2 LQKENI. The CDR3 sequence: CASSPQGDSTDTQYF. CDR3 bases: TGTGCCAGCTCACCTCAGGGTGATAGCACAGATACGCAGTATTTT.

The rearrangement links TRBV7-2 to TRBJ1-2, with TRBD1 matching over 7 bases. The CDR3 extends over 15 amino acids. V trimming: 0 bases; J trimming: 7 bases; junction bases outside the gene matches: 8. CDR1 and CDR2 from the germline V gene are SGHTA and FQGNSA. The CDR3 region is CASSLAQSGGGGYTF. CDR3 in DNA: TGTGCCAGCAGCTTAGCCCAGTCAGGGGGAGGTGGCTACACCTTC.

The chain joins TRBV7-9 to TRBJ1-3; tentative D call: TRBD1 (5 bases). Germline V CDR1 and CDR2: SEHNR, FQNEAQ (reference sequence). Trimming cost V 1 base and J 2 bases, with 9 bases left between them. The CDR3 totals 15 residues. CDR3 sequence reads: CASSLEGWTGNTIYF. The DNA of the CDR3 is TGTGCCAGCAGCTTAGAGGGGTGGACTGGAAACACCATATATTTT.

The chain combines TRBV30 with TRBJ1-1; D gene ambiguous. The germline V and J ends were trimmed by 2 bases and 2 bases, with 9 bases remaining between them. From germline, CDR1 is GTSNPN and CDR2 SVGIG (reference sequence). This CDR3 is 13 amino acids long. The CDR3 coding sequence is TGTGCCTGGAGTCGGGAGTCCAACACTGAAGCTTTCTTT. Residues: CAWSRESNTEAFF.

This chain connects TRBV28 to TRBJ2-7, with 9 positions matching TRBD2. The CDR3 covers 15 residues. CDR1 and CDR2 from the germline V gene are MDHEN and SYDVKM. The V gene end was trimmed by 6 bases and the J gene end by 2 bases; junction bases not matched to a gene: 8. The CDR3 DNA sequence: TGTGCCAGCAGCCGTAGCGGGAGCGAGGCCTACGAGCAGTACTTC. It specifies CASSRSGSEAYEQYF. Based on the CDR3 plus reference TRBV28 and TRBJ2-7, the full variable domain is DVKVTQSSRYLVKRTGEKVFLECVQDMDHENMFWYRQDPGLGLRLIYFSYDVKMKEKGDIPEGYSVSREKKERFSLILESASTNQTSMYLCASSRSGSEAYEQYFGPGTRLTVT.

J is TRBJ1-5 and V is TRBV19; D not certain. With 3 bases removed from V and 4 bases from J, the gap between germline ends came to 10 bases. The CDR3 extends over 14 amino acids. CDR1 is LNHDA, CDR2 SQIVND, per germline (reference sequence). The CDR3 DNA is TGTGCCAGTAGTATGGCAGGTTCGAATCAGCCCCAGCATTTT. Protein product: CASSMAGSNQPQHF.

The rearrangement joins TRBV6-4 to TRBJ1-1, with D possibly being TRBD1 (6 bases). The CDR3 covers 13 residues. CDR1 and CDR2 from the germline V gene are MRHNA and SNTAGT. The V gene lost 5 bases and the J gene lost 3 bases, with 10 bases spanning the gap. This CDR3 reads CASSTGSDTEAFF. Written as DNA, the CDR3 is TGTGCCAGCAGTACAGGGTCGGACACTGAAGCTTTCTTT.

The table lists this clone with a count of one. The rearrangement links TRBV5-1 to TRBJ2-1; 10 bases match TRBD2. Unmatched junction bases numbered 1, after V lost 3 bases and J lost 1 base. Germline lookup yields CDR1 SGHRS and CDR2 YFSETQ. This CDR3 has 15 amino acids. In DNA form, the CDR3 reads TGCGCCAGCAGCTCAGCGGGAGGGTCCTACAATGAGCAGTTCTTC. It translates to CASSSAGGSYNEQFF.

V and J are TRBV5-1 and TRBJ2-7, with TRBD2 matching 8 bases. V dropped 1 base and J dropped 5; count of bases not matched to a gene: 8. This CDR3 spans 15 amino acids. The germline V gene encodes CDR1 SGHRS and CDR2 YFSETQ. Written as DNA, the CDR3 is TGCGCCAGCAGCTTGAAGTCAGCGGGAGTGAACGAGCAGTACTTC. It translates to CASSLKSAGVNEQYF. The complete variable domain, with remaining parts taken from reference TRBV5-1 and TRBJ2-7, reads KAGVTQTPRYLIKTRGQQVTLSCSPISGHRSVSWYQQTPGQGLQFLFEYFSETQRNKGNFPGRFSGRQFSNSRSEMNVSTLELGDSALYLCASSLKSAGVNEQYFGPGTRLTVT.

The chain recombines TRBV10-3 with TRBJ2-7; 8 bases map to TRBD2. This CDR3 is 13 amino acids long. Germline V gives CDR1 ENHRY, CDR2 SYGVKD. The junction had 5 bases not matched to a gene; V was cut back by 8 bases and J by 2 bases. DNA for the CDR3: TGTGCCATCCTTCGGGAGGGGGCCTACGAGCAGTACTTC. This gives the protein CAILREGAYEQYF.

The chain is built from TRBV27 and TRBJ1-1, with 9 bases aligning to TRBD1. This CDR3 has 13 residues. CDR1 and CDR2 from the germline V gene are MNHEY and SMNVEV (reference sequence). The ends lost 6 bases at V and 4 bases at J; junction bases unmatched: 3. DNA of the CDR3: TGTGCCAGCAGACCGACAGGGGGCACTGAAGCTTTCTTT. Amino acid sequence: CASRPTGGTEAFF.

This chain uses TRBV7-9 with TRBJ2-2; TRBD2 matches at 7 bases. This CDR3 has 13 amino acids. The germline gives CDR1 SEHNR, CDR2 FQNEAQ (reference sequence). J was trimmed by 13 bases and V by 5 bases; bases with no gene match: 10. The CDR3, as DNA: TGTGCCAGCAGCCCTCTTGGAGGGGAGGGGCTGTTTTTT. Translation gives CASSPLGGEGLFF.

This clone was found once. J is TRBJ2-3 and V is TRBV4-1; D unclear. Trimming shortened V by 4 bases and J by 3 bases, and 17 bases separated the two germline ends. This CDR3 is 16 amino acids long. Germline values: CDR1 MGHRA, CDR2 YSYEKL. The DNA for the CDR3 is TGCGCCAGCAGCCCGACCACGGCGGCCCGGACAGATACGCAGTATTTT. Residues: CASSPTTAARTDTQYF.

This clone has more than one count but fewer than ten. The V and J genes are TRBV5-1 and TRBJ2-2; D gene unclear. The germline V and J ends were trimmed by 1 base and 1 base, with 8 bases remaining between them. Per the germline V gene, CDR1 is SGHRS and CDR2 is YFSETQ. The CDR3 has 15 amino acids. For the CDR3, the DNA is TGCGCCAGCAGCTTGATCCCGGGGAACACCGGGGAGCTGTTTTTT. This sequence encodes CASSLIPGNTGELFF.

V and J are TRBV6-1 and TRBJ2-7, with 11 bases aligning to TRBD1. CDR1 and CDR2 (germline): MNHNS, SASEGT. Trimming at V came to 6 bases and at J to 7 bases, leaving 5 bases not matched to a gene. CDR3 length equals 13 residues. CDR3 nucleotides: TGTGCCAGCAGAGGACAGGGGGCAAGGGAGCAGTACTTC. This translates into CASRGQGAREQYF.

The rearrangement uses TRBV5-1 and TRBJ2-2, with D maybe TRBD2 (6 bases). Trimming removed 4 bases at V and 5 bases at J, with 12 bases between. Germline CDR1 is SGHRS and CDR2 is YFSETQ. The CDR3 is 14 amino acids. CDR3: CASSIPSVTGELFF. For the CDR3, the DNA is TGCGCCAGCAGCATCCCTAGCGTAACCGGGGAGCTGTTTTTT. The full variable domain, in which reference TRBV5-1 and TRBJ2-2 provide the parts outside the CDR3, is KAGVTQTPRYLIKTRGQQVTLSCSPISGHRSVSWYQQTPGQGLQFLFEYFSETQRNKGNFPGRFSGRQFSNSRSEMNVSTLELGDSALYLCASSIPSVTGELFFGEGSRLTVL.